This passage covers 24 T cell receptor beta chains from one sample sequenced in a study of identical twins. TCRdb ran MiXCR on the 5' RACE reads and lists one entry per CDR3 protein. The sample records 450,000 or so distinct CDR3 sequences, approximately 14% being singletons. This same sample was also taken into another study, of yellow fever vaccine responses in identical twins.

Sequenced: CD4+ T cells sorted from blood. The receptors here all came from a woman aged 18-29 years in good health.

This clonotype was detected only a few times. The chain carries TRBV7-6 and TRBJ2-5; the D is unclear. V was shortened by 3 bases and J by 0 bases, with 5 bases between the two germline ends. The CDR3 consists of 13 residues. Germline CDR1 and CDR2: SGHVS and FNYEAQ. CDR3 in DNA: TGTGCCAGCAGCTTTTGGGACCAAGAGACCCAGTACTTC. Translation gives CASSFWDQETQYF.

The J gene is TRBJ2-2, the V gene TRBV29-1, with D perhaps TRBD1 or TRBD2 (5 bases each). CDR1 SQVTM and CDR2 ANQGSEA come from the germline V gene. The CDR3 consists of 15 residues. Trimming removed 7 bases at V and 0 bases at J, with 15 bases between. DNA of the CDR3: TGCAGCGCCGTATGGGGGTTCGCGAACACCGGGGAGCTGTTTTTT. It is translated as CSAVWGFANTGELFF.

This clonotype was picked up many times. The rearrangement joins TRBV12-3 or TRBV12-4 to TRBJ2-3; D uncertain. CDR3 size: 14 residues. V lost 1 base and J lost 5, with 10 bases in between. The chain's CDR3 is CASSLGSAGDTQYF. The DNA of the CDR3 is TGTGCCAGCAGTTTAGGCTCGGCTGGAGATACGCAGTATTTT.

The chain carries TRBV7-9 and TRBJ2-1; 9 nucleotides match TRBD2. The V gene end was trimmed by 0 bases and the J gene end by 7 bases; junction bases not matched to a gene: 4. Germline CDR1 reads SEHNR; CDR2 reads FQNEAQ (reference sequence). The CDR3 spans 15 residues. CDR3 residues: CASSLARLAANEQFF. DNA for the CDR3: TGTGCCAGCAGCTTAGCTAGACTAGCGGCTAATGAGCAGTTCTTC.

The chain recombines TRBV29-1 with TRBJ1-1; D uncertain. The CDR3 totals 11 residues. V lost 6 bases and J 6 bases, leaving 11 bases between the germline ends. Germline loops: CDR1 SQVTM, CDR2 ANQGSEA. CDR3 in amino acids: CSVKDGAEAFF. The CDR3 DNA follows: TGCAGCGTAAAGGACGGAGCTGAAGCTTTCTTT.

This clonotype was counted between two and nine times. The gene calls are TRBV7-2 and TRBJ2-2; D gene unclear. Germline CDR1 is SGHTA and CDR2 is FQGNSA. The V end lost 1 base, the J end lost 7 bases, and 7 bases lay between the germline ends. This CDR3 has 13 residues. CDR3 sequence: CASSLVPSGELFF. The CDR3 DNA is TGTGCCAGCAGCTTAGTTCCCAGCGGGGAGCTGTTTTTT.

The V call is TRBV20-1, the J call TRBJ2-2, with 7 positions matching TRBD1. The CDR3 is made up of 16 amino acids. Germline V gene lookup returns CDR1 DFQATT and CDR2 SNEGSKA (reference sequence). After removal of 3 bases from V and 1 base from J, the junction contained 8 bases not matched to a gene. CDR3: CSARRSGTENTGELFF. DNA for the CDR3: TGCAGTGCTAGGAGATCAGGGACAGAGAACACCGGGGAGCTGTTTTTT.

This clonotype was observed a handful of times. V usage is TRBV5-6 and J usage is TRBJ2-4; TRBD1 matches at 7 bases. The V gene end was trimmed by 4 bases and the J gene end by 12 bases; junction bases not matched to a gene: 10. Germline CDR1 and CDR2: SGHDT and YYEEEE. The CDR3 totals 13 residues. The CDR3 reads CASSGQRTGAQYF. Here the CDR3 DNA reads TGTGCCAGCAGCGGCCAAAGAACAGGGGCTCAGTACTTC.

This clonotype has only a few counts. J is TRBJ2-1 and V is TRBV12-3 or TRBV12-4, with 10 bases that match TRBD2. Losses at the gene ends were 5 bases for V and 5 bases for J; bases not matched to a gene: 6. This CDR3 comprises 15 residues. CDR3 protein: CASSELAGTHNEQFF. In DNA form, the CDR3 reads TGTGCCAGCAGTGAACTAGCGGGGACCCACAATGAGCAGTTCTTC.

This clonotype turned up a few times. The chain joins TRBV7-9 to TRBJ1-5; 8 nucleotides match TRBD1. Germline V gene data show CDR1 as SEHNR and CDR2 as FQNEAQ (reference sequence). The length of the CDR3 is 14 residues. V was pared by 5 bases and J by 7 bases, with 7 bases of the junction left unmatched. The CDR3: CASSATGTGQPQHF. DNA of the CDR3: TGTGCCAGCAGCGCAACAGGGACAGGACAGCCCCAGCATTTT.

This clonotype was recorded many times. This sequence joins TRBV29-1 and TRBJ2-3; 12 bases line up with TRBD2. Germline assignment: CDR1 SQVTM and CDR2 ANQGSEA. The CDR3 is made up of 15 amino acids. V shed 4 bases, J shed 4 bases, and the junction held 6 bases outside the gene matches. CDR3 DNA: TGCAGCGTTGGCCCTCCTAGCGGGGGGGCAGATACGCAGTATTTT. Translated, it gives CSVGPPSGGADTQYF.

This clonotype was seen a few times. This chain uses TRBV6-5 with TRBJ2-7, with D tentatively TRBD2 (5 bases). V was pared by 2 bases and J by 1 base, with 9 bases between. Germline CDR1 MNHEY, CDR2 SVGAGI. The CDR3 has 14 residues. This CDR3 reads CASSYRDPSYEQYF. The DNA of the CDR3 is TGTGCCAGCAGTTACCGGGATCCATCCTACGAGCAGTACTTC.

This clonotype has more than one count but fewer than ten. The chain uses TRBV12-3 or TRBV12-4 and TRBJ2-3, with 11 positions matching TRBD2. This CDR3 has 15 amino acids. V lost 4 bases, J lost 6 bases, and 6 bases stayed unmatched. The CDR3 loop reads CASSSTSGGGDTQYF. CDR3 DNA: TGTGCCAGCAGTTCCACTAGCGGGGGCGGGGATACGCAGTATTTT.

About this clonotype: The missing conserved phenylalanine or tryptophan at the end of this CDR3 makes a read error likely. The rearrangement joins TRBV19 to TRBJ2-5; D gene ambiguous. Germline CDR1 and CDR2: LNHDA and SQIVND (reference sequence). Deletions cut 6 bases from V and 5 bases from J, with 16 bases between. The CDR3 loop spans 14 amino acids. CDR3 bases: TGTGCCAGTAGACCTAAAGACATCACGGAGACCCAGTACTCC. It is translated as CASRPKDITETQYS.

CDR3 nucleotides: TGTGCCAGCAGCTACGAAGGCGGGGGCCGAGTACGTAACTATGGCTACACCTTC. Translated: CASSYEGGGRVRNYGYTF. The gene calls are TRBV6-2 or TRBV6-3 and TRBJ1-2; possibly TRBD1 for D (6 bases). V lost 6 bases, J lost 1 base, and 24 bases lay in between. CDR3 length equals 18 residues. Germline assignment: CDR1 MNHEY and CDR2 SVGEGT.

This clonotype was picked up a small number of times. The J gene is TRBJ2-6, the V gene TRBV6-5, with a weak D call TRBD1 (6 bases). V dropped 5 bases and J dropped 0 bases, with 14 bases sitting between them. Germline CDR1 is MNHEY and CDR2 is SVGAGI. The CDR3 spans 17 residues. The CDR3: CASSNPYRDSGANVLTF. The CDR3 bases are TGTGCCAGCAGTAACCCTTACAGGGACTCTGGGGCCAACGTCCTGACTTTC.

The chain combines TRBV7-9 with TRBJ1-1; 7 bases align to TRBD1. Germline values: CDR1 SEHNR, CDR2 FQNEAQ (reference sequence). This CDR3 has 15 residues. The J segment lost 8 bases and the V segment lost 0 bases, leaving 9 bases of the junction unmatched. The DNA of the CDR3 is TGTGCCAGCAGCTTAGCGTTTGAGACAGGGAGAGAAGCTTTCTTT. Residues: CASSLAFETGREAFF.

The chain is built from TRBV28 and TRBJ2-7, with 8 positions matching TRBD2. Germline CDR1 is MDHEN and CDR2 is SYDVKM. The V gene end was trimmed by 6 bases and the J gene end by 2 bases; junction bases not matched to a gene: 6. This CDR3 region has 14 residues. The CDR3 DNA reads TGTGCCAGCAGCCCGGGACTAGAGGCCTACGAGCAGTACTTC. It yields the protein CASSPGLEAYEQYF.

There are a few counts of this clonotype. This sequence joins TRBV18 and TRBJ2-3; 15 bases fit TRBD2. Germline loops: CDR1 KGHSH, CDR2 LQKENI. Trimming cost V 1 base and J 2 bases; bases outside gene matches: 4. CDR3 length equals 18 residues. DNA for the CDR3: TGTGCCAGCTCACCACGGACTAGCGGGAGGGCCGCCACAGATACGCAGTATTTT. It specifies CASSPRTSGRAATDTQYF.

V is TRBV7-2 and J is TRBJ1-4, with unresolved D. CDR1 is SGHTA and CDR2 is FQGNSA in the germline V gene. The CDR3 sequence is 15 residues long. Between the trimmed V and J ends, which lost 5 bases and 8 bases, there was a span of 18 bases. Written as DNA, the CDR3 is TGTGCCAGCAGCCCCTCCCCAAGGGCAAGGGAAAAACTGTTTTTT. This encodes CASSPSPRAREKLFF.

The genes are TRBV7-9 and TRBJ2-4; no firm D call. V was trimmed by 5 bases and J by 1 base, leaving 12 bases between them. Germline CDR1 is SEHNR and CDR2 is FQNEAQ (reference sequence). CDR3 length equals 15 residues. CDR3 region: CASSPPGGAKNIQYF. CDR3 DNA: TGTGCCAGCAGCCCTCCAGGTGGGGCCAAAAACATTCAGTACTTC.

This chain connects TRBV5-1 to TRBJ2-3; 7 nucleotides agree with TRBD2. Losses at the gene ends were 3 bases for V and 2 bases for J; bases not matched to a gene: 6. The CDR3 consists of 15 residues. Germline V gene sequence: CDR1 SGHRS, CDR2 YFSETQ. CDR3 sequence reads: CASSWGTILTDTQYF. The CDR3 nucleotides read TGCGCCAGCAGCTGGGGGACTATCCTCACAGATACGCAGTATTTT.

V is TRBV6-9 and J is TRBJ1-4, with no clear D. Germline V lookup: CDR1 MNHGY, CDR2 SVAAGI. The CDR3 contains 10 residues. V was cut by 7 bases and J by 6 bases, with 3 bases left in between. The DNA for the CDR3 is TGTGCCAGCACCTATGAAAAACTGTTTTTT. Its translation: CASTYEKLFF.

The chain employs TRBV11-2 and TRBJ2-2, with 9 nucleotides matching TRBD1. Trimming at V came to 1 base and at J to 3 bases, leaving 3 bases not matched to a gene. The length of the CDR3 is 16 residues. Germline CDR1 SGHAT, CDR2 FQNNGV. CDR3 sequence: CASSLVWTGDTGELFF. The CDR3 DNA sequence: TGTGCCAGCAGCTTAGTCTGGACAGGGGACACCGGGGAGCTGTTTTTT.